The next 22 T cell receptor beta chains were all read from a single sample in a study of blood T cells in healthy people across ages. It was with a sample-barcoded 5' primer and a J-beta primer mix that a second PCR of roughly 7 to 11 cycles was run. TCRdb reprocessed the 5' RACE reads with MiXCR, giving one entry per CDR3 protein. The profile shows 700,000 to 1,000,000 distinct CDR3 sequences, 44% of them singletons. Material for sequencing was blood. The receptors come from a man aged 55-75 years in good health.

This clonotype was found a few times. The chain couples TRBV20-1 to TRBJ2-7, with no clear D. This CDR3 has 14 amino acids. Between the trimmed V and J ends, which lost 2 bases and 4 bases, there was a span of 15 bases. In germline, CDR1 is DFQATT, CDR2 SNEGSKA (reference sequence). In DNA form, the CDR3 reads TGCAGTGCTAGATTACACGGCAGAACATACGAGCAGTACTTC. Translation gives CSARLHGRTYEQYF.

This clonotype came up many times. The chain carries TRBV29-1 and TRBJ2-7, with 11 bases that match TRBD1. The CDR3 sequence is 14 residues long. Germline V CDR1 and CDR2: SQVTM, ANQGSEA. V shed 3 bases and J 7 bases; nucleotides not matched to a gene: 8. CDR3 in amino acids: CSVDPGQGAREQYF. CDR3 DNA sequence: TGCAGCGTTGATCCCGGACAGGGGGCTAGGGAGCAGTACTTC.

This chain uses TRBV16 with TRBJ2-7; TRBD1 matches 8 bases. Germline V lookup: CDR1 KGHSY, CDR2 FQNENV. Germline trimming cut 2 bases from V and 2 bases from J; bases unmatched to any gene: 8. The CDR3 totals 16 residues. The CDR3 here is CASSQGSTGAAYEQYF. The CDR3, as DNA: TGTGCCAGCAGCCAAGGATCGACAGGGGCGGCCTACGAGCAGTACTTC. Combining the CDR3 with reference TRBV16 and TRBJ2-7 gives the whole variable domain GEEVAQTPKHLVRGEGQKAKLYCAPIKGHSYVFWYQQVLKNEFKFLISFQNENVFDETGMPKERFSAKCLPNSPCSLEIQATKLEDSAVYFCASSQGSTGAAYEQYFGPGTRLTVT.

The rearrangement joins TRBV20-1 to TRBJ2-1, with 7 bases that match TRBD2. CDR1 and CDR2 from the germline V gene are DFQATT and SNEGSKA (reference sequence). The CDR3 contains 16 residues. Unmatched junction bases numbered 19, after V lost 1 base and J lost 13 bases. The CDR3 nucleotides read TGCAGTGCTAGAGGGGGGGGGAGCGCACGTAGAGAGACCCAGTTCTTC. The encoded protein is CSARGGGSARRETQFF.

V gene TRBV6-1 combines with J gene TRBJ2-7; 7 nucleotides line up with TRBD2. V shed 3 bases, J shed 0 bases, and the junction held 5 bases outside the gene matches. The germline V gene has CDR1 MNHNS and CDR2 SASEGT. This CDR3 comprises 15 residues. As DNA, the CDR3 is TGTGCCAGCAGTGAGACCGGGGGGAGCTCCTACGAGCAGTACTTC. Amino acid sequence: CASSETGGSSYEQYF.

This chain connects TRBV6-2 or TRBV6-3 to TRBJ2-1, with D uncertain. Germline lookup yields CDR1 MNHEY and CDR2 SVGEGT. The ends were cut back, 2 bases at V and 0 bases at J, with 11 bases in the middle. CDR3 length: 16 residues. The CDR3 bases are TGTGCCAGCAGTTACGCAGGCTCGGGCTCCTACAATGAGCAGTTCTTC. It specifies CASSYAGSGSYNEQFF.

V is TRBV5-1 and J is TRBJ1-2, with D tentatively TRBD1 (5 bases). Per germline, CDR1 SGHRS and CDR2 YFSETQ. Trimming stripped 4 bases from V and 6 bases from J, with 10 bases between. There are 12 residues in the CDR3. CDR3 coding DNA: TGCGCCAGCAGCCCTGGGGGGGATGGCTACACCTTC. Its translation is CASSPGGDGYTF.

This chain links TRBV6-6 with TRBJ1-4, with D perhaps TRBD1 (6 bases). This CDR3 is 14 amino acids long. The germline CDR1 and CDR2 sequences are MNHNY and SVGAGI (reference sequence). V lost 4 bases to trimming and J lost 6 bases, with 12 bases between them. CDR3 nucleotides: TGTGCCAGCAGTTTACAGGGTTCCGATGAAAAACTGTTTTTT. Residues: CASSLQGSDEKLFF.

The chain combines TRBV20-1 with TRBJ2-2; TRBD1 is a possible D gene (5 bases). Germline V gene lookup returns CDR1 DFQATT and CDR2 SNEGSKA (reference sequence). CDR3 length equals 14 residues. Trimming removed 0 bases at V and 6 bases at J, with 11 bases between. The CDR3 protein is CSARDQGFAGELFF. The CDR3 bases are TGCAGTGCTAGAGACCAGGGTTTTGCCGGGGAGCTGTTTTTT.

This chain joins TRBV7-8 and TRBJ2-5; D tentatively reads TRBD1 or TRBD2 (5 bases each). CDR3 size: 16 residues. The V end lost 5 bases, the J end lost 5 bases, and 21 bases lay between the germline ends. Germline CDR1 is SGHVS and CDR2 is FQNEAQ. This chain's CDR3 is CASSRTPGRSLETQYF. DNA of the CDR3: TGTGCCAGCAGCCGGACCCCGGGACGGAGCCTGGAGACCCAGTACTTC.

This clonotype was found many times. This chain joins TRBV4-3 and TRBJ2-5; D might be TRBD1 (6 bases). V was pared by 2 bases and J by 2 bases, with 12 bases between. CDR1 and CDR2 (germline): LGHNA, YSLEER. The CDR3 loop spans 15 amino acids. The chain's CDR3 is CASSQLHGQQETQYF. For the CDR3, the DNA is TGCGCCAGCAGCCAACTCCACGGACAGCAAGAGACCCAGTACTTC.

The chain uses TRBV5-5 and TRBJ2-4, with D possibly matching TRBD2 (6 bases). Judging by the DNA end, TRBJ2-7 fits better; the J call may be wrong. Germline V gives CDR1 SGHKS, CDR2 YYEKEE (reference sequence). The CDR3 length is 14 residues. In DNA form, the CDR3 reads TGTGCCAGCAGACGCCTTATAGGGACTTACGAGCAGTACTTC. The encoded protein is CASRRLIGTYEQYF.

V and J are TRBV6-2 or TRBV6-3 and TRBJ2-1; no reliable D call. Trimming removed 6 bases at V and 0 bases at J, with 12 bases between. From germline, CDR1 is MNHEY and CDR2 SVGEGT. The CDR3 consists of 15 residues. The CDR3 DNA follows: TGTGCCAGCAGCATAAGTAGCCTCTCCTACAATGAGCAGTTCTTC. This codes for CASSISSLSYNEQFF.

In this sample, this clonotype turned up many times. The V gene is TRBV5-1, the J gene TRBJ2-7, with 12 bases fitting TRBD2. V was pared by 4 bases and J by 2 bases, with 4 bases of the junction left unmatched. The germline CDR1 and CDR2 sequences are SGHRS and YFSETQ. CDR3 length equals 15 residues. The CDR3 reads CASSPPSGGAYEQYF. The CDR3 DNA reads TGCGCCAGCAGCCCACCTAGCGGGGGGGCCTACGAGCAGTACTTC.

This clonotype occurred a few times. The chain has TRBV13 and TRBJ2-4; the D gene is possibly TRBD2 (6 bases). The CDR3 length is 15 residues. V was pared by 5 bases and J by 3 bases, with 14 bases between. Germline V gene data show CDR1 as PRHDT and CDR2 as FYEKMQ (reference sequence). For the CDR3, the DNA is TGTGCCAGCAGCCCATCGGGGCGGGGCAAAAACATTCAGTACTTC. It codes for CASSPSGRGKNIQYF.

The chain couples TRBV9 to TRBJ2-1; possibly TRBD2 for D (7 bases). The CDR3 consists of 14 residues. Germline CDR1 reads SGDLS; CDR2 reads YYNGEE. V lost 2 bases and J 7 bases, leaving 13 bases between the germline ends. In DNA, the CDR3 is TGTGCCAGCAGCGTGGAGGGGGGGTCGAATGAGCAGTTCTTC. Its protein product is CASSVEGGSNEQFF.

This chain joins TRBV7-9 and TRBJ2-3; 12 bases fit TRBD2. Germline CDR1 SEHNR, CDR2 FQNEAQ (reference sequence). V shed 5 bases, J shed 4 bases, and the junction held 7 bases outside the gene matches. The CDR3 totals 16 residues. CDR3 DNA: TGTGCCAGCAGCCCCCATGGACTAGCGGGGTCAGATACGCAGTATTTT. Amino acids: CASSPHGLAGSDTQYF.

There are a few counts of this clonotype. The chain recombines TRBV4-3 with TRBJ2-4; D gene unclear. CDR3 length: 16 residues. Germline V gene lookup returns CDR1 LGHNA and CDR2 YSLEER. V was cut by 0 bases and J by 0 bases, with 9 bases left in between. The CDR3 loop reads CASSQDPLGAKNIQYF. The CDR3 nucleotides read TGCGCCAGCAGCCAAGATCCCCTGGGAGCCAAAAACATTCAGTACTTC.

The CDR3 nucleotides read TGTGCCAGCAGTGGAATCGGGGGGGGCTACGAGCAGTACTTC. As protein: CASSGIGGGYEQYF. The genes are TRBV5-6 and TRBJ2-4, with 8 bases that match TRBD2. The closer fit of TRBJ2-7 to the DNA end suggests the J call may be wrong. The CDR3 covers 14 residues. Germline V CDR1 and CDR2: SGHDT, YYEEEE.

In this sample, this clonotype turned up a few times. The chain recombines TRBV27 with TRBJ2-7; possibly TRBD2 for D (7 bases). Trimming removed 1 base from V and 4 bases from J, with 14 bases in between. This CDR3 has 15 amino acids. CDR1 MNHEY and CDR2 SMNVEV come from the germline V gene (reference sequence). The CDR3 sequence is CASSLWMGGPYEQYF. The DNA for the CDR3 is TGTGCCAGCAGTTTATGGATGGGGGGGCCATACGAGCAGTACTTC.

This clonotype was found a few times. V gene TRBV20-1 combines with J gene TRBJ2-7; D is ambiguous. Germline CDR1 and CDR2: DFQATT and SNEGSKA (reference sequence). There are 11 residues in the CDR3. Trimming removed 4 bases at V and 5 bases at J, with 9 bases between. The chain's CDR3 is CSATGPDEQYF. The CDR3 nucleotides are TGCAGTGCTACAGGTCCGGACGAGCAGTACTTC.

This chain uses TRBV9 with TRBJ2-3, with TRBD2 matching 9 bases. The V gene's germline CDR1 is SGDLS and CDR2 YYNGEE. The CDR3 contains 14 residues. Losses at the gene ends were 4 bases for V and 11 bases for J; bases not matched to a gene: 11. The CDR3 DNA follows: TGTGCCAGCAGCCCCTTGACTAGCGGACGGGAGCAGTATTTT. This gives the protein CASSPLTSGREQYF.